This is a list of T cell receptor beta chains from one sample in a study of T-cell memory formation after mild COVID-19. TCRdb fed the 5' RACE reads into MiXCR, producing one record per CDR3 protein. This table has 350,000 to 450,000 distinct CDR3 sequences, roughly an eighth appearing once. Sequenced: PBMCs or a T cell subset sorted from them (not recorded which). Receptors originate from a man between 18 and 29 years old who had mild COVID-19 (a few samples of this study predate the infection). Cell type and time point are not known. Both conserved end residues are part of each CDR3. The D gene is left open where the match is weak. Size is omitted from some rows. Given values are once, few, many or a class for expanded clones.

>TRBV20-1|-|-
CSAEIDTQYF
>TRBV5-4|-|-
CASSSRLAGDTQYF
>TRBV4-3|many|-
CASSQDWGRGGAGTDTQYF
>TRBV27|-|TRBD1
CASSRQGSRAEAFF
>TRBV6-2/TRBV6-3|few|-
CASRRGAYEQYF
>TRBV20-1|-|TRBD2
CSAGLAGGYNEQFF
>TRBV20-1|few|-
CSAPTDPYSNQPQHF
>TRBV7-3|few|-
CASSFSGDHNTEAFF
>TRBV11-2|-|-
CASSLSGTTNTEAFF
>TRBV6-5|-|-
CASSYSTYRGAFF
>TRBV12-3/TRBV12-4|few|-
CASSLKGLYGYTF
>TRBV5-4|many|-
CASSLENEQFF
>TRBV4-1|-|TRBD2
CASSQLPGGTSKNIQYF
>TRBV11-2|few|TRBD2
CASSLGTSGGADNEQFF
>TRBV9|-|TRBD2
CASSGSGYSTDTQYF
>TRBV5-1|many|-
CASSFQVRGDEQFF
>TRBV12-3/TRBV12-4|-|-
CASRATGERGNTIYF
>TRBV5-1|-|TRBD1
CASSPGSTGTGNLETQYF
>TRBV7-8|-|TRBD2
CASSPGLTSGGYQETQYF
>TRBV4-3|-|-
CASSQDILLETQYF
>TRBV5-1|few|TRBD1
CASSPWTGANYGYTF
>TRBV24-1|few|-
CATSDFVGELFF
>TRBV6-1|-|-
CAGSGNRGTSSYEQYF
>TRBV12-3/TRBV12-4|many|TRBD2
CASSQLAGGLTDTQYF
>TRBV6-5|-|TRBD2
CASSYSSGGWYEQYF
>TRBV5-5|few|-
CASSFKGQPNTEAFF
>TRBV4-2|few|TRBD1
CASSQGGQLLDTQYF
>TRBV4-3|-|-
CASRPRFNTEAFF
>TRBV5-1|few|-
CASSRAPGTQETQYF
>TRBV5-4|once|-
CASSLDQGNSPLHF
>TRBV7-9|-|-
CASSLFVETQYF
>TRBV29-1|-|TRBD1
CSVGAGGTEAFF
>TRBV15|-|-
CATSRENGEQFF
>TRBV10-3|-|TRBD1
CAISSGTGGNYGYTF